The sequence of this TCR beta chain was determined in a study of T cell responses to AZD1222 COVID-19 vaccine. The CDR3 totals 12 residues. With 4 bases removed from V and 2 bases from J, the gap between germline ends came to 6 bases. In germline, CDR1 is MGHDK, CDR2 SYGVNS. General observations from the study: Sampled repertoires all dated from after the peak T cell response. In a largely white British group with more females than males, clonal diversity was possibly underestimated. Among those given AZD1222, only five or six were seropositive at baseline.

The repertoire was sequenced with immunoSEQ multiplex PCR; TCRdb's copy has only in-frame clones and lacks some. The profile shows 200,000 to 250,000 clones, roughly 94% of them singletons. This clone appeared a single time. Its antigen is as yet unknown. The TCR sequence derives from an adult who received the MenACWY meningococcal vaccine as a control. Sequences were derived from peripheral blood, sampled 28 days after the second dose of the MenACWY control vaccine. The chain combines TRBV25-1 with TRBJ2-7; no clear D gene. CDR3 amino acids: CASSVGPYEQYF. Written as DNA, the CDR3 is TGTGCCAGCAGTGTAGGGCCCTACGAGCAGTACTTC.